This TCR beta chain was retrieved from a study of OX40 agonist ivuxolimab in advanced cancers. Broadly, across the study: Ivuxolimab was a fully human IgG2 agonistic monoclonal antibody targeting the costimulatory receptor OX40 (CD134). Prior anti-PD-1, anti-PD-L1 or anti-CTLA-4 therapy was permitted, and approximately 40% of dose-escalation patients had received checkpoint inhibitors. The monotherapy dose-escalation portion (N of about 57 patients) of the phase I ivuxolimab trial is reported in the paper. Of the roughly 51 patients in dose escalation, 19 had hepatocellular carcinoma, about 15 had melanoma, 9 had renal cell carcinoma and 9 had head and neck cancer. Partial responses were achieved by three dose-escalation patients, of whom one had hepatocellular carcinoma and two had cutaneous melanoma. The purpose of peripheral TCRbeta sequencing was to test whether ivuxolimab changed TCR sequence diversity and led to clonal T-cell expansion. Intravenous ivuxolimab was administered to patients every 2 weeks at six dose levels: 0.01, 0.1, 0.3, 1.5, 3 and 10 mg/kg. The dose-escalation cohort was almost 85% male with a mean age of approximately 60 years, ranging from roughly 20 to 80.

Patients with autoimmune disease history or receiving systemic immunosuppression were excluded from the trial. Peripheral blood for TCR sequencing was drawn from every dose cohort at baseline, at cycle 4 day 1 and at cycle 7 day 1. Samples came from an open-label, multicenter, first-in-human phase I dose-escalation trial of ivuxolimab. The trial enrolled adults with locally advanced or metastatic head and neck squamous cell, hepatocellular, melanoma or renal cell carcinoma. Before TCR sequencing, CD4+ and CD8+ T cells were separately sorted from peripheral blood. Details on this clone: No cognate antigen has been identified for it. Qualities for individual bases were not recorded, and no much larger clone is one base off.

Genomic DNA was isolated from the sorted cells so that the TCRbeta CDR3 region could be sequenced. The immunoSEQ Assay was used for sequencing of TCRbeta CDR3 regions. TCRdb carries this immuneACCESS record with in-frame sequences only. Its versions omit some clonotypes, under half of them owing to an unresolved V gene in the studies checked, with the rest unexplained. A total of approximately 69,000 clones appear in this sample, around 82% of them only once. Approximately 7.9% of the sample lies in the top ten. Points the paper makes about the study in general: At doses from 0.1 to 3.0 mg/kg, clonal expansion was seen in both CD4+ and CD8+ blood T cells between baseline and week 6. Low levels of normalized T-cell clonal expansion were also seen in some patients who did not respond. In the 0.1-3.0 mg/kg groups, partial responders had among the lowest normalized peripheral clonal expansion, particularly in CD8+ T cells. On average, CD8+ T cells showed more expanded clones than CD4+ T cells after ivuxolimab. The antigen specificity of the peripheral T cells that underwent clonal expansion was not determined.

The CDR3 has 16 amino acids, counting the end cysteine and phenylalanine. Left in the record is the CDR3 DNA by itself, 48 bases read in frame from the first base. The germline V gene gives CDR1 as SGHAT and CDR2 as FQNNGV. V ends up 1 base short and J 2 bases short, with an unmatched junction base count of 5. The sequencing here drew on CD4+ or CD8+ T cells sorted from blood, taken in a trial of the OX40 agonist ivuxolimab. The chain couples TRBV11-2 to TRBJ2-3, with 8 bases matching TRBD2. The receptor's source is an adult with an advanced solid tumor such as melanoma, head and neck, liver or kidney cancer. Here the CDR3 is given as CASSLVAGGLTDTQYF. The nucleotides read TGTGCCAGCAGCTTAGTTGCGGGGGGTCTCACAGATACGCAGTATTTT. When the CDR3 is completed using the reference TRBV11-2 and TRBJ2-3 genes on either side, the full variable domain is EAGVAQSPRYKIIEKRQSVAFWCNPISGHATLYWYQQILGQGPKLLIQFQNNGVVDDSQLPKDRFSAERLKGVDSTLKIQPAKLEDSAVYLCASSLVAGGLTDTQYFGPGTRLTVL.